These 27 T cell receptor beta chains were sequenced from one sample in a study of T cell changes during pregnancy in multiple sclerosis. Generated by immunoSEQ multiplex PCR, the TCRdb table keeps only in-frame clones and is missing some. Of around 50,000 clones in the sample, about 90% were seen once. This specimen consisted of CD4+ T cells from peripheral blood mononuclear cells, obtained after pregnancy. The receptors originated from a female donor in good health, enrolled as a control in a pregnancy study.

The genes are TRBV2 and TRBJ2-1, with a weak D call TRBD2 (6 bases). Trimming removed 5 bases from V and 4 bases from J, with 18 bases in between. CDR3 length: 16 amino acids. Germline V gene data show CDR1 as SNHLY and CDR2 as FYNNEI. The CDR3 DNA sequence: TGTGCCAGCAGTAGCCTTGGGGCAGGGAGGTACAATGAGCAGTTCTTC. Translated, it gives CASSSLGAGRYNEQFF.

This sequence joins TRBV5-1 and TRBJ2-3, with D maybe TRBD2 (6 bases). There are 13 residues in the CDR3. Germline V lookup: CDR1 SGHRS, CDR2 YFSETQ. The V and J ends lost 7 bases and 0 bases respectively, with 9 bases between them. The CDR3 is CASVSGSTDTQYF. CDR3 nucleotide sequence: TGCGCCAGCGTCAGCGGGAGCACAGATACGCAGTATTTT.

The chain recombines TRBV28 with TRBJ2-7; a weak D match, TRBD2 (6 bases). The V end was cut by 8 bases, the J end by 4 bases, with 21 bases between. The CDR3 has 15 residues. Germline CDR1 MDHEN, CDR2 SYDVKM. This CDR3 is CASGRTGRGRYEQYF. The CDR3 nucleotides read TGTGCCAGCGGAAGGACGGGCCGGGGGAGATACGAGCAGTACTTC.

The chain joins TRBV19 to TRBJ1-5, with a weak D call TRBD1 (5 bases). The CDR3 runs to 15 residues. V gave up 7 bases and J gave up 0 bases, with 13 bases separating them. Germline V gives CDR1 LNHDA, CDR2 SQIVND (reference sequence). The CDR3 sequence: CASTANRNSNQPQHF. CDR3 DNA sequence: TGTGCCAGTACAGCAAACAGGAATAGCAATCAGCCCCAGCATTTT.

The chain is built from TRBV19 and TRBJ2-3, with TRBD2 matching over 11 bases. V was clipped by 6 bases and J by 4 bases; unmatched bases: 9. The CDR3 covers 16 residues. Germline V gene data show CDR1 as LNHDA and CDR2 as SQIVND (reference sequence). Here the CDR3 DNA reads TGTGCCAGTAGGTCTAGACTAGCGGGGTCCCCAGATACGCAGTATTTT. Protein product: CASRSRLAGSPDTQYF. Full variable domain (missing parts from reference TRBV19 and TRBJ2-3): DGGITQSPKYLFRKEGQNVTLSCEQNLNHDAMYWYRQDPGQGLRLIYYSQIVNDFQKGDIAEGYSVSREKKESFPLTVTSAQKNPTAFYLCASRSRLAGSPDTQYFGPGTRLTVL.

The chain recombines TRBV5-5 with TRBJ2-2; TRBD1 is a possible D gene (6 bases). V was pared by 4 bases and J by 0 bases, with 10 bases between. This CDR3 spans 15 amino acids. From germline, CDR1 is SGHKS and CDR2 YYEKEE (reference sequence). The CDR3 DNA is TGTGCCAGCAGCCGCTGGACAGCGAACACCGGGGAGCTGTTTTTT. Its translation: CASSRWTANTGELFF.

The chain combines TRBV19 with TRBJ2-6, with 7 bases matching TRBD1. From germline, CDR1 is LNHDA and CDR2 SQIVND (reference sequence). The CDR3 sequence is 18 residues long. V lost 3 bases to trimming and J lost 1 base; unmatched junction nucleotides: 9. CDR3 in amino acids: CASSISTGKRSGANVLTF. The DNA for the CDR3 is TGTGCCAGTAGTATTTCGACAGGGAAGAGGTCTGGGGCCAACGTCCTGACTTTC.

This rearrangement joins TRBV7-9 to TRBJ1-2; D is uncertain. Trimming took 7 bases from V and 12 from J, leaving 15 bases between them. The CDR3 sequence is 11 residues long. Germline V gives CDR1 SEHNR, CDR2 FQNEAQ (reference sequence). This CDR3 is CASTPGPSDTF. CDR3 nucleotide sequence: TGTGCCAGCACGCCGGGTCCGAGCGACACCTTC.

This chain connects TRBV5-1 to TRBJ1-4; TRBD1 is a possible D gene (5 bases). The V and J ends lost 0 bases and 4 bases respectively, with 16 bases between them. In germline, CDR1 is SGHRS, CDR2 YFSETQ. There are 17 residues in the CDR3. The CDR3 coding sequence is TGCGCCAGCAGCTTGGGGCCCCGACGGGGACTTAATGAAAAACTGTTTTTT. As protein: CASSLGPRRGLNEKLFF.

The chain is built from TRBV18 and TRBJ1-6; D remains ambiguous. Germline loops: CDR1 KGHSH, CDR2 LQKENI. CDR3 length: 15 residues. V gave up 3 bases and J gave up 9 bases, with 15 bases separating them. CDR3 region: CASSPDRREGSPLHF. In DNA, the CDR3 is TGTGCCAGCTCACCTGATCGGAGGGAGGGTTCACCCCTCCACTTT.

The chain recombines TRBV7-8 with TRBJ2-2; maybe TRBD1 (6 bases). Trimming left V 1 base short and J 1 base short, with 13 bases between. The CDR3 is 17 amino acids. Germline lookup yields CDR1 SGHVS and CDR2 FQNEAQ. The CDR3 here is CASSLVGTTGNTGELFF. Here the CDR3 DNA reads TGTGCCAGCAGCTTAGTCGGTACGACAGGGAACACCGGGGAGCTGTTTTTT.

The chain carries TRBV7-2 and TRBJ2-5, with TRBD1 matching over 7 bases. In germline, CDR1 is SGHTA, CDR2 FQGNSA. This CDR3 has 14 residues. With 5 bases clipped from V and 2 bases from J, the junction kept 5 bases outside the gene matches. CDR3 region: CASSRDRAQETQYF. CDR3 nucleotides: TGTGCCAGCAGCCGAGACAGGGCACAAGAGACCCAGTACTTC.

V usage is TRBV10-3 and J usage is TRBJ1-1; D gene unclear. The CDR3 length is 15 residues. The V end lost 0 bases, the J end lost 2 bases, and 10 bases lay between the germline ends. Germline values: CDR1 ENHRY, CDR2 SYGVKD. DNA of the CDR3: TGTGCCATCAGTGAGTCAGTACAGAAAAACACTGAAGCTTTCTTT. Its translation: CAISESVQKNTEAFF.

This rearrangement joins TRBV27 to TRBJ1-6; D is unresolved. Germline loops: CDR1 MNHEY, CDR2 SMNVEV (reference sequence). Trimming left V 0 bases short and J 2 bases short, with 11 bases between. The CDR3 covers 17 residues. The DNA for the CDR3 is TGTGCCAGCAGTTTATCAACTCGGGTCACCTATAATTCACCCCTCCACTTT. Its translation is CASSLSTRVTYNSPLHF.

The chain links TRBV30 to TRBJ1-1, with a possible D match to TRBD1 (6 bases). Trimming cost V 5 bases and J 2 bases, with 12 bases left between them. From germline, CDR1 is GTSNPN and CDR2 SVGIG (reference sequence). This CDR3 has 13 residues. The CDR3 here is CAWGQNSNTEAFF. The DNA for the CDR3 is TGTGCCTGGGGACAGAATTCCAACACTGAAGCTTTCTTT.

The V and J genes are TRBV9 and TRBJ2-3; tentatively, D is TRBD2 (6 bases). Germline V gives CDR1 SGDLS, CDR2 YYNGEE. Between the trimmed V and J ends, which lost 3 bases and 5 bases, there was a span of 19 bases. The CDR3 sequence is 16 residues long. DNA for the CDR3: TGTGCCAGCAGCGGCCCCCGGGACTCCGCCAGAGATACGCAGTATTTT. Translation: CASSGPRDSARDTQYF.

The chain combines TRBV14 with TRBJ1-5; D is uncertain. The V and J ends lost 4 bases and 4 bases respectively, with 8 bases between them. This CDR3 is built from 13 residues. Germline lookup yields CDR1 SGHDN and CDR2 FVKESK. The CDR3 nucleotides are TGTGCCAGCAGCCGGGCCTTGAATCAGCCCCAGCATTTT. This translates into CASSRALNQPQHF.

The chain has TRBV5-1 and TRBJ2-7, with 10 bases matching TRBD1. Per the germline V gene, CDR1 is SGHRS and CDR2 is YFSETQ. This CDR3 comprises 14 residues. Germline trimming cut 3 bases from V and 5 bases from J; bases unmatched to any gene: 5. The CDR3 region is CASSSGQGQNEQYF. CDR3 nucleotide sequence: TGCGCCAGCAGCTCGGGACAGGGGCAGAACGAGCAGTACTTC.

V gene TRBV5-8 combines with J gene TRBJ1-5; D is perhaps TRBD1 (6 bases). CDR1 is SGHTS and CDR2 is YDEGEE in the germline V gene. The CDR3 loop spans 16 amino acids. V was cut by 5 bases and J by 1 base, with 16 bases left in between. The CDR3 reads CASRPPTGPSNQPQHF. CDR3 DNA sequence: TGTGCCAGCAGACCCCCTACAGGGCCGAGCAATCAGCCCCAGCATTTT. Looking up the rest from reference TRBV5-8 and TRBJ1-5 gives the full variable domain: EAGVTQSPTHLIKTRGQQATLRCSPISGHTSVYWYQQALGLGLQFLLWYDEGEERNRGNFPPRFSGRQFPNYSSELNVNALELEDSALYLCASRPPTGPSNQPQHFGDGTRLSIL.

This clone has only one observation. This rearrangement joins TRBV4-3 to TRBJ1-4, with 7 nucleotides matching TRBD1. V was clipped by 1 base and J by 8 bases; unmatched bases: 7. Germline CDR1 reads LGHNA; CDR2 reads YSLEER. The CDR3 is 15 residues long. For the CDR3, the DNA is TGCGCCAGCAGCCAAGGGAACAGGGGAGGCGAAAAACTGTTTTTT. Its translation: CASSQGNRGGEKLFF.

The chain joins TRBV10-3 to TRBJ2-5, with 12 bases identical to TRBD2. The CDR3 consists of 17 residues. Germline V gene sequence: CDR1 ENHRY, CDR2 SYGVKD. V gave up 5 bases and J gave up 3 bases; unmatched junction bases: 10. CDR3 protein: CAISPRPTSGGKETQYF. The CDR3 coding sequence is TGTGCCATCAGTCCGCGACCCACTAGCGGGGGGAAAGAGACCCAGTACTTC.

V gene TRBV4-3 combines with J gene TRBJ2-6; the D is unclear. The germline V gene encodes CDR1 LGHNA and CDR2 YSLEER. Trimming removed 0 bases from V and 1 base from J, with 7 bases in between. The CDR3 has 16 amino acids. CDR3: CASSQDWRSGANVLTF. The CDR3 DNA sequence: TGCGCCAGCAGCCAAGATTGGAGATCTGGGGCCAACGTCCTGACTTTC.

CDR3 in DNA: TGTGCCAGCAGCCGAGGGCCTTCAGCCGCCGGGGAGCTGTTTTTT. This translates into CASSRGPSAAGELFF. The chain combines TRBV5-4 with TRBJ2-2; tentatively, D is TRBD2 (5 bases). V was pared by 4 bases and J by 6 bases, with 16 bases between. This CDR3 contains 15 residues. The germline V gene encodes CDR1 SGHNT and CDR2 YYREEE (reference sequence).

The chain couples TRBV18 to TRBJ2-7; D is unclear. Germline V gives CDR1 KGHSH, CDR2 LQKENI. There are 15 residues in the CDR3. Trimming shortened V by 4 bases and J by 1 base, and 14 bases separated the two germline ends. The DNA for the CDR3 is TGTGCCAGCTCACTCTACAGCCGGTCTTCCTACGAGCAGTACTTC. Translated, it gives CASSLYSRSSYEQYF.

The chain employs TRBV15 and TRBJ1-1, with D possibly matching TRBD1 (5 bases). CDR1 LNHNV and CDR2 YYDKDF come from the germline V gene (reference sequence). Trimming took 0 bases from V and 4 from J, leaving 12 bases between them. The length of the CDR3 is 15 residues. Written as DNA, the CDR3 is TGTGCCACCAGCAGAGATACCACAGGTCTCACTGAAGCTTTCTTT. Encoded protein: CATSRDTTGLTEAFF.

V is TRBV5-6 and J is TRBJ1-1; possibly TRBD1 for D (6 bases). Germline CDR1 is SGHDT and CDR2 is YYEEEE. The CDR3 loop spans 15 amino acids. With 1 base removed from V and 1 base from J, the gap between germline ends came to 11 bases. CDR3 region: CASSLRTGQNTEAFF. The CDR3 DNA is TGTGCCAGCAGCTTGAGAACGGGACAGAACACTGAAGCTTTCTTT.

CDR3 sequence reads: CASLGALGTEAFF. Written as DNA, the CDR3 is TGTGCCAGCTTGGGGGCGTTGGGCACTGAAGCTTTCTTT. The rearrangement uses TRBV11-1 and TRBJ1-1; maybe TRBD1 (6 bases). V lost 8 bases to trimming and J lost 4 bases, with 14 bases between them. The CDR3 spans 13 residues. Per the germline V gene, CDR1 is SGHAT and CDR2 is FQDESV (reference sequence).